These T cell receptor beta chains were read from a single sample in a study of naive and memory T cell subsets. A single record per CDR3 protein comes from TCRdb applying MiXCR to the 5' RACE reads. The sample comprises around 30,000 distinct CDR3 sequences, roughly a sixth of which are singletons, and approximately 2.5% rests with the top ten. Receptor source: a female donor in good health. Each CDR3 is given with its conserved first and last residue. Each record gives: CDR3 length, D gene, V gene, clone size, J gene, CDR3 protein, CDR3 DNA. A D gene is named only where the DNA matches it firmly. A clone size is listed for some rows: how often the clone was seen (once, few, many), or a class if it is expanded.

15	NA	TRBV6-1	NA	TRBJ1-1	CASSLNTGSNVEAFF	TGTGCCAGCAGTCTTAATACAGGGAGCAATGTGGAAGCTTTCTTT
14	NA	TRBV20-1	few	TRBJ2-1	CSAREAQRRTEQFF	TGCAGTGCTAGAGAGGCCCAGCGGAGAACTGAGCAGTTCTTC
13	TRBD1	TRBV10-2	many	TRBJ1-1	CASRGQGMAEAFF	TGCGCCAGCAGGGGACAGGGGATGGCTGAAGCTTTCTTT
12	TRBD2	TRBV11-2	NA	TRBJ2-1	CASRRGGNEQFF	TGTGCCAGCAGGCGGGGGGGCAATGAGCAGTTCTTC
12	NA	TRBV7-9	NA	TRBJ2-4	CASSLPKNIQYF	TGTGCCAGCAGCTTACCCAAAAACATTCAGTACTTC
16	NA	TRBV5-1	few	TRBJ2-1	CASSSEPGTLYNEQFF	TGCGCCAGCAGCTCGGAGCCCGGGACTCTCTACAATGAGCAGTTCTTC
18	TRBD2	TRBV4-1	many	TRBJ2-1	CASSHTRYGAGDNNEQFF	TGCGCCAGCAGCCATACCCGCTATGGAGCGGGGGATAACAATGAGCAGTTCTTC
14	NA	TRBV10-3	many	TRBJ1-6	CAISADSYNSPLHF	TGTGCCATCAGTGCGGACAGTTATAATTCACCCCTCCACTTT
16	NA	TRBV24-1	medium-sized	TRBJ2-1	CATSDFRGGGHNEQFF	TGTGCCACCAGTGATTTCAGGGGGGGGGGCCACAATGAGCAGTTCTTC
18	NA	TRBV29-1	few	TRBJ1-1	CSVEPRGRSPKPNTEAFF	TGCAGCGTTGAACCACGTGGGCGAAGCCCAAAGCCGAACACTGAAGCTTTCTTT
13	TRBD1	TRBV12-3/TRBV12-4	many	TRBJ2-2	CASSLQGDGELFF	TGTGCCAGCAGTTTACAGGGGGACGGGGAGCTGTTTTTT
14	NA	TRBV7-9	NA	TRBJ2-3	CASTGTPSFDTQYF	TGTGCCAGCACCGGGACCCCGTCCTTCGATACGCAGTATTTT
12	NA	TRBV29-1	many	TRBJ2-5	CSVRGQQETQYF	TGCAGCGTGCGGGGACAGCAAGAGACCCAGTACTTC
15	NA	TRBV20-1	NA	TRBJ2-7	CSARDPLGGSYEQYF	TGCAGTGCTAGAGATCCGTTGGGGGGTTCCTACGAGCAGTACTTC
14	TRBD2	TRBV9	NA	TRBJ2-5	CASSERGGSETQYF	TGTGCCAGCAGCGAGCGGGGGGGCTCAGAGACCCAGTACTTC
17	TRBD2	TRBV24-1	NA	TRBJ2-1	CATSTTSGGSERVEQFF	TGTGCCACCAGTACGACTAGCGGGGGGTCCGAAAGAGTTGAGCAGTTCTTC
16	NA	TRBV7-9	NA	TRBJ2-2	CASSLTGSPDTGELFF	TGTGCCAGCAGCTTAACGGGATCCCCGGACACCGGGGAGCTGTTTTTT
16	TRBD1	TRBV20-1	many	TRBJ2-7	CSARDQKGDRADEQYF	TGCAGTGCTAGAGATCAAAAAGGGGACAGGGCTGACGAGCAGTACTTC
13	TRBD1	TRBV29-1	many	TRBJ1-2	CSVVTGASYGYTF	TGCAGCGTTGTAACAGGGGCGAGCTATGGCTACACCTTC
15	TRBD2	TRBV12-5	NA	TRBJ2-1	CASGPGLAGDNEQFF	TGTGCTAGTGGCCCTGGACTAGCGGGTGACAATGAGCAGTTCTTC
14	TRBD1	TRBV20-1	NA	TRBJ2-6	CSARWQDRGLLLTF	TGCAGTGCTAGATGGCAGGACAGGGGGCTTTTACTGACTTTC
14	NA	TRBV12-3/TRBV12-4	few	TRBJ2-7	CASSLSRSAYEQYF	TGTGCCAGCAGTTTGTCCAGGTCCGCCTACGAGCAGTACTTC
16	TRBD2	TRBV27	NA	TRBJ2-7	CASSSGSGLAVYEQYF	TGTGCCAGCAGCTCCGGCTCTGGCCTAGCGGTATACGAGCAGTACTTC
13	NA	TRBV29-1	many	TRBJ2-6	CSVEERGANVLTF	TGCAGCGTTGAAGAACGTGGGGCCAACGTCCTGACTTTC
14	NA	TRBV29-1	NA	TRBJ1-1	CSVRPGRENTEAFF	TGCAGCGTTCGACCGGGCCGGGAGAACACTGAAGCTTTCTTT
14	NA	TRBV20-1	many	TRBJ1-2	CSASTGGAGYGYTF	TGCAGTGCTAGCACGGGGGGCGCGGGGTATGGCTACACCTTC
13	NA	TRBV6-6	NA	TRBJ2-3	CASRTFPMNTQYF	TGTGCCAGCAGGACTTTTCCCATGAATACGCAGTATTTT
14	TRBD1	TRBV10-3	NA	TRBJ2-2	CAISGTGDTGELFF	TGTGCCATCAGTGGGACAGGCGATACCGGGGAGCTGTTTTTT
16	NA	TRBV4-1	NA	TRBJ2-5	CASSQSTNLGEETQYF	TGCGCCAGCAGCCAATCGACCAACCTGGGTGAAGAGACCCAGTACTTC
11	NA	TRBV12-3/TRBV12-4	NA	TRBJ2-2	CASSFLQGLFF	TGTGCCAGCAGTTTTCTTCAGGGGCTGTTTTTT
13	NA	TRBV12-3/TRBV12-4	NA	TRBJ1-2	CASSLLAGLGYTF	TGTGCCAGCAGTTTATTGGCAGGGCTTGGCTACACCTTC
12	NA	TRBV29-1	NA	TRBJ1-1	CSVGLQASEAFF	TGCAGCGTTGGTCTACAGGCATCTGAAGCTTTCTTT
13	NA	TRBV20-1	few	TRBJ2-5	CSGRGGGRETQYF	TGCAGTGGCAGGGGAGGGGGGCGGGAGACCCAGTACTTC
14	TRBD1	TRBV15	few	TRBJ2-3	CATSGDRGTDTQYF	TGTGCCACCAGCGGGGACAGGGGCACAGATACGCAGTATTTT
14	TRBD1	TRBV18	NA	TRBJ2-5	CASSRGDRVETQYF	TGTGCCAGCTCACGCGGGGACAGGGTCGAGACCCAGTACTTC
17	NA	TRBV10-3	NA	TRBJ2-7	CAISVSPDSTISYEQYF	TGTGCCATCAGTGTCTCCCCCGACAGTACGATATCCTACGAGCAGTACTTC
11	NA	TRBV10-3	NA	TRBJ2-2	CAIQGTGELFF	TGTGCCATCCAGGGAACGGGGGAGCTGTTTTTT
15	NA	TRBV7-2	few	TRBJ2-1	CASSLAAGTYNEQFF	TGTGCCAGCAGCTTAGCTGCCGGGACTTACAATGAGCAGTTCTTC